The 27 T cell receptor beta chains presented below share a single source sample, sequenced in a study of monozygotic twins with inflammatory bowel disease. One entry per CDR3 protein, without DNA, is what TCRdb gives after re-calling the 5' RACE reads. The sample table includes under 200,000 distinct CDR3 sequences. The sample taken for sequencing was blood. The receptors stem from a human donor with ulcerative colitis or Crohn's disease, or a healthy co-twin of an affected twin (not recorded which).

The V and J genes are TRBV3-1 and TRBJ2-1; TCRdb picks TRBD2, but there is no DNA to check that call. The germline gives CDR1 LGHDT, CDR2 YNNKEL (reference sequence). CDR3 length: 16 amino acids. CDR3 amino acids: CASSQDRLAEGHEQFF.

The rearrangement joins TRBV19 to TRBJ2-1; TCRdb outputs TRBD1, but without DNA this stays unchecked. In germline, CDR1 is LNHDA, CDR2 SQIVND (reference sequence). This CDR3 has 17 residues. This CDR3 reads CASRSRQWTSSYNEQFF.

The CDR3 sequence: CASSWPRTATYNEQFF. The chain employs TRBV11-1 and TRBJ2-1; TCRdb's D call of TRBD1 is untestable without DNA. Germline V CDR1 and CDR2: SGHAT, FQDESV (reference sequence). The CDR3 is 16 residues long.

The chain recombines TRBV5-1 with TRBJ1-1. Germline CDR1 is SGHRS and CDR2 is YFSETQ. This CDR3 has 12 residues. The CDR3 sequence: CASSLDRTEAFF.

This chain joins TRBV28 and TRBJ2-7; absent DNA, TCRdb's TRBD2 call cannot be checked. From germline, CDR1 is MDHEN and CDR2 SYDVKM. The CDR3 sequence is 15 residues long. The CDR3 is CASSLSGTSDSEQYF. The variable domain in full, completed from reference TRBV28 and TRBJ2-7, reads DVKVTQSSRYLVKRTGEKVFLECVQDMDHENMFWYRQDPGLGLRLIYFSYDVKMKEKGDIPEGYSVSREKKERFSLILESASTNQTSMYLCASSLSGTSDSEQYFGPGTRLTVT.

V and J are TRBV5-5 and TRBJ2-7; the TCRdb D gene call, TRBD2, has no DNA to confirm it. The CDR3 is made up of 15 amino acids. CDR1 SGHKS and CDR2 YYEKEE come from the germline V gene (reference sequence). CDR3 loop: CASRETSSRSYEQYF.

The V and J genes are TRBV12-3 or TRBV12-4 and TRBJ1-4; TCRdb indicates TRBD1, and absent DNA this call remains unverified. The CDR3 contains 16 residues. The CDR3 reads CASSLGGSGSKEKLFF.

This chain joins TRBV10-3 and TRBJ1-6; TCRdb outputs TRBD1, but without DNA this stays unchecked. Germline CDR1 ENHRY, CDR2 SYGVKD. This CDR3 is 13 amino acids long. CDR3: CAISGGDNSPLHF.

The V call is TRBV7-9, the J call TRBJ2-7; TCRdb selects TRBD2, and the lack of DNA leaves this call unchecked. Germline CDR1 SEHNR, CDR2 FQNEAQ (reference sequence). The CDR3 spans 16 residues. CDR3 in amino acids: CASSFSTPAGSYEQYF. Full variable domain (missing parts from reference TRBV7-9 and TRBJ2-7): DTGVSQNPRHKITKRGQNVTFRCDPISEHNRLYWYRQTLGQGPEFLTYFQNEAQLEKSRLLSDRFSAERPKGSFSTLEIQRTEQGDSAMYLCASSFSTPAGSYEQYFGPGTRLTVT.

The chain links TRBV5-1 to TRBJ2-7; TCRdb picks TRBD2, but there is no DNA to check that call. Looked up from germline, CDR1 is SGHRS and CDR2 is YFSETQ. This CDR3 region has 16 residues. CDR3 in amino acids: CASSLVAGLPSYEQYF.

J is TRBJ2-1 and V is TRBV3-1. The CDR3 sequence is 15 residues long. Germline CDR1 is LGHDT and CDR2 is YNNKEL (reference sequence). CDR3 amino acids: CASSQERSSYNEQFF.

This chain joins TRBV11-1 and TRBJ2-1; the TCRdb call, TRBD2, lacks DNA for checking. The CDR3 is 15 amino acids. Germline loops: CDR1 SGHAT, CDR2 FQDESV (reference sequence). The CDR3 sequence: CATAHLRGSYNEQFF.

The chain combines TRBV9 with TRBJ1-2; the D call from TCRdb, TRBD1, cannot be confirmed without DNA. Germline loops: CDR1 SGDLS, CDR2 YYNGEE. This CDR3 comprises 17 residues. CDR3 sequence reads: CASSEGSVGTLNYGYTF. Using reference TRBV9 and TRBJ1-2 for the parts outside the CDR3, the full variable domain is DSGVTQTPKHLITATGQRVTLRCSPRSGDLSVYWYQQSLDQGLQFLIQYYNGEERAKGNILERFSAQQFPDLHSELNLSSLELGDSALYFCASSEGSVGTLNYGYTFGSGTRLTVV.

J is TRBJ2-7 and V is TRBV11-1; TCRdb returns TRBD1, unconfirmable since there is no DNA. From germline, CDR1 is SGHAT and CDR2 FQDESV (reference sequence). The CDR3 runs to 15 residues. The CDR3 reads CASSLRRTLTYEQYF.

This sequence joins TRBV6-5 and TRBJ1-1; TCRdb reports TRBD1, a call that lacks DNA to check it against. Germline V gene lookup returns CDR1 MNHEY and CDR2 SVGAGI. The CDR3 totals 14 residues. This CDR3 reads CASSYSPGNTEAFF.

J is TRBJ2-3 and V is TRBV29-1; checking the TCRdb D call of TRBD1 is not possible without DNA. CDR3 size: 14 residues. Per the germline V gene, CDR1 is SQVTM and CDR2 is ANQGSEA. The chain's CDR3 is CSVGGTGFTDTQYF.

The V gene is TRBV30, the J gene TRBJ1-5. Per germline, CDR1 GTSNPN and CDR2 SVGIG (reference sequence). The CDR3 length is 16 residues. CDR3 loop: CAWRTSEGTLGQPQHF.

The genes are TRBV7-2 and TRBJ2-1. Germline CDR1 is SGHTA and CDR2 is FQGNSA. The CDR3 is 15 residues long. Here the CDR3 reads CASSLDGGSYNEQFF.

The CDR3 here is CASSLMHRPGRYTEAFF. The chain is built from TRBV13 and TRBJ1-1. The CDR3 extends over 17 amino acids. In germline, CDR1 is PRHDT, CDR2 FYEKMQ (reference sequence). Combining the CDR3 with reference TRBV13 and TRBJ1-1 gives the whole variable domain AAGVIQSPRHLIKEKRETATLKCYPIPRHDTVYWYQQGPGQDPQFLISFYEKMQSDKGSIPDRFSAQQFSDYHSELNMSSLELGDSALYFCASSLMHRPGRYTEAFFGQGTRLTVV.

The rearrangement uses TRBV4-1 and TRBJ1-5. CDR1 is MGHRA, CDR2 YSYEKL, per germline. CDR3 size: 15 residues. The CDR3 here is CASSQDARFHQPQHF.

The chain employs TRBV29-1 and TRBJ2-1; TCRdb indicates TRBD2, and absent DNA this call remains unverified. This CDR3 has 17 residues. Germline-derived CDR1 and CDR2 are SQVTM and ANQGSEA. CDR3 in amino acids: CSVLFALAGGPKDEQFF.

The genes are TRBV10-3 and TRBJ2-6; TCRdb's assignment of TRBD2 cannot be checked, as there is no DNA. CDR1 is ENHRY, CDR2 SYGVKD, per germline. The CDR3 is 18 residues long. The CDR3: CAISESRAGGAGANVLTF.

The chain couples TRBV11-2 to TRBJ2-1. CDR1 is SGHAT, CDR2 FQNNGV, per germline. The CDR3 spans 19 residues. The CDR3 here is CASSLKASYSFSSYNEQFF. Variable domain in full (rest from reference TRBV11-2 and TRBJ2-1): EAGVAQSPRYKIIEKRQSVAFWCNPISGHATLYWYQQILGQGPKLLIQFQNNGVVDDSQLPKDRFSAERLKGVDSTLKIQPAKLEDSAVYLCASSLKASYSFSSYNEQFFGPGTRLTVL.

CDR3 residues: CASSWGDSRDNQPQHF. The V and J genes are TRBV5-6 and TRBJ1-5; absent DNA, TCRdb's TRBD1 call cannot be checked. Germline values: CDR1 SGHDT, CDR2 YYEEEE. This CDR3 is built from 16 residues.

V and J are TRBV7-2 and TRBJ1-6; TCRdb lists TRBD1, though no DNA is available to test this call. The length of the CDR3 is 14 residues. CDR1 and CDR2 from the germline V gene are SGHTA and FQGNSA. The CDR3 reads CASSLGQGYSPLHF.

The V call is TRBV18, the J call TRBJ2-5; TCRdb selects TRBD2, and the lack of DNA leaves this call unchecked. The CDR3 is made up of 16 amino acids. CDR1 and CDR2 (germline): KGHSH, LQKENI. This chain's CDR3 is CASSPLPTSAQETQYF.

The CDR3 reads CASSPRQGGYEQYF. The chain has TRBV18 and TRBJ2-7; TCRdb designates TRBD1, a call that cannot be tested without DNA. The CDR3 loop spans 14 amino acids. CDR1 KGHSH and CDR2 LQKENI come from the germline V gene.